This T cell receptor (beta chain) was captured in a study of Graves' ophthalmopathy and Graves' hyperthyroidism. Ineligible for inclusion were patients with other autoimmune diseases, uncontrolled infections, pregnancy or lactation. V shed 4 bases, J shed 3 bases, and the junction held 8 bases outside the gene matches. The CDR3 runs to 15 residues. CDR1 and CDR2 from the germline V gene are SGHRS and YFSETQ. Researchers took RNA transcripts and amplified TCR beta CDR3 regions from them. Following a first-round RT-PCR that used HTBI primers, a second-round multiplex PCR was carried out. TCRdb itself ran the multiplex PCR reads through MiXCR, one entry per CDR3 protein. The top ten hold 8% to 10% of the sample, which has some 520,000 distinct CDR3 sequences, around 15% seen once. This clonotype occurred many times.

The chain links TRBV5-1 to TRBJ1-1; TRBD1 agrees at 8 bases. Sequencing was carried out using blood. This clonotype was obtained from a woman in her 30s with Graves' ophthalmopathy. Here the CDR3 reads CASSLETGADTEAFF. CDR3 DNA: TGCGCCAGCAGCCTCGAGACAGGGGCGGACACTGAAGCTTTCTTT.